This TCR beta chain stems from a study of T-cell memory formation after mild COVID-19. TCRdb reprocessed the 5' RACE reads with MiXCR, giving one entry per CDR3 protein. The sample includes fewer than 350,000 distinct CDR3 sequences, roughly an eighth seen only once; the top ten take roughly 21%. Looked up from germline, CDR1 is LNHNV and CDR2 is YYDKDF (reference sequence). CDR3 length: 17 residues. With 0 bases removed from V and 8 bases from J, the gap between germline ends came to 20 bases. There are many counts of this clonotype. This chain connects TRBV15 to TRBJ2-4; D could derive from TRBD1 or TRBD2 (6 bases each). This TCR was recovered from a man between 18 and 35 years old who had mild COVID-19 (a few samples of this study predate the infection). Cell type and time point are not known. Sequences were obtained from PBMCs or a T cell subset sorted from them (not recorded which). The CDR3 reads CATSRDKLGHPGDIQYF. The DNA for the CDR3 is TGTGCCACCAGCAGAGATAAGTTGGGACACCCGGGGGACATTCAGTACTTC.